This T cell receptor (beta chain) was sequenced in a study of blood T cell repertoires in COVID-19. Study details: COVID-19 samples collected from the United States, Italy and Spain covered acute and convalescent phases.

From germline, CDR1 is SGDLS and CDR2 YYNGEE. Trimming left V 0 bases short and J 0 bases short, with 7 bases between. CDR3 length equals 14 residues. TCRdb's table, derived via immunoSEQ multiplex PCR, lists solely in-frame clones and lacks some. The sample consists of a few hundred thousand clones, about 86% of them appearing once. Sequencing was performed on peripheral blood. This rearrangement joins TRBV9 to TRBJ2-7, with D possibly being TRBD1 (6 bases). This TCR came from a woman aged 55-70 years with COVID-19, enrolled during active disease. The CDR3 sequence: CASSVGGHSYEQYF. The CDR3 nucleotides are TGTGCCAGCAGCGTAGGGGGACACTCCTACGAGCAGTACTTC.